This T cell receptor beta chain was documented in a study of CD8 T cells in Susac syndrome. Roughly 0.45 to 1 ug RNA was reverse transcribed with random hexamers. Amplification of TCR beta CDR3 by immunoSEQ multiplex PCR spanned 54 Vbeta and 13 Jbeta. TCRdb redid the calling of the immunoSEQ multiplex PCR reads with MiXCR, one entry per CDR3 protein. The repertoire holds more than 95,000 distinct CDR3 sequences, with just under 95% as singletons. The length of the CDR3 is 16 residues. V shed 5 bases and J shed 1 base, with 15 bases lying between them. CDR1 and CDR2 from the germline V gene are SGHVS and FNYEAQ.

The V and J genes are TRBV7-6 and TRBJ1-5; D not certain. Source material: CD4+ T cells from PBMCs. The clonotype was recovered from a human donor in good health. The CDR3 DNA reads TGTGCCAGCAGCCCAGAGGTGCCAGTGAGCAATCAGCCCCAGCATTTT. It translates to CASSPEVPVSNQPQHF. The full variable domain, its missing parts supplied by reference TRBV7-6 and TRBJ1-5, is GAGVSQSPRYKVTKRGQDVALRCDPISGHVSLYWYRQALGQGPEFLTYFNYEAQQDKSGLPNDRFSAERPEGSISTLTIQRTEQRDSAMYRCASSPEVPVSNQPQHFGDGTRLSIL.